What follows describes a single TCR beta chain. Its target is unknown. This record comes from a study of OX40 agonist ivuxolimab in advanced cancers. Turning to the study itself: Each patient was given ivuxolimab into a vein every 2 weeks, at 0.01 to 10 mg/kg.

The sampling schedule covered blood at baseline, cycle 4 day 1, and cycle 7 day 1. CDR3 size: 13 residues. Germline assignment: CDR1 MNHEY and CDR2 SVGAGI. V lost 2 bases, J lost 8 bases, and 10 bases lay in between. Repertoires were generated with immunoSEQ multiplex PCR, while TCRdb's copy carries only in-frame clones and drops some. The sample lists approximately 58,000 clones; approximately 86% were seen once. Study observations and caveats: Clonal expansion by week 6 occurred in CD4+ and CD8+ blood T cells (at 0.1 to 3.0 mg/kg).

V usage is TRBV6-5 and J usage is TRBJ1-3; D is unclear. This specimen was CD4+ or CD8+ T cells sorted from blood, taken in a trial of the OX40 agonist ivuxolimab. The source is an adult with an advanced solid tumor such as melanoma, head and neck, liver or kidney cancer. CDR3 residues: CASSYSRGYTIYF. CDR3 DNA sequence: TGTGCCAGCAGTTACAGTCGGGGTTACACCATATATTTT.